The 25 T cell receptor beta chains presented below share a single source sample, sequenced in a study of blood T cell repertoires in COVID-19. This table comes from immunoSEQ multiplex PCR, and its TCRdb copy is limited to in-frame clones, with some not included. The repertoire holds roughly 67,000 clones, with less than 90% as singletons. Sequenced material: peripheral blood. Source of these receptors: a man between 50 and 59 years old with active COVID-19.

In the case of this clone: The junction shows a germline mismatch at one end, possibly a read error. The rearrangement uses TRBV2 and TRBJ2-1, with 12 bases identical to TRBD2. Per germline, CDR1 SNHLY and CDR2 FYNNEI. The CDR3 sequence is 14 residues long. CDR3 region: CASSGLAGAPSRLF. In DNA, the CDR3 is TGTGCCAGCAGTGGACTAGCGGGGGCGCCCTCGAGACTCTTC.

This clone was detected a few times. The CDR3 sequence: CASSSRPSGAGDTQYF. CDR3 sequence (DNA): TGTGCCAGCAGCTCCCGTCCTAGCGGGGCGGGGGATACGCAGTATTTT. The chain employs TRBV9 and TRBJ2-3; 9 bases agree with TRBD2. CDR3 length: 16 residues. Germline V gene data show CDR1 as SGDLS and CDR2 as YYNGEE. Trimming took 4 bases from V and 6 from J; bases not matched to a gene: 12.

The chain is built from TRBV28 and TRBJ1-3, with D unresolved. Germline V gene data show CDR1 as MDHEN and CDR2 as SYDVKM. The V end lost 8 bases, the J end lost 0 bases, and 17 bases lay between the germline ends. The CDR3 has 16 amino acids. The CDR3 region has the DNA TGTGCCAGCTTTGAGGGATTCGGGGTCTCTGGAAACACCATATATTTT. Translation gives CASFEGFGVSGNTIYF.

The rearrangement joins TRBV9 to TRBJ2-1, with 8 bases that match TRBD2. CDR3 size: 15 residues. The ends lost 3 bases at V and 0 bases at J; junction bases unmatched: 2. Germline V gene data show CDR1 as SGDLS and CDR2 as YYNGEE. CDR3: CASSAGGRSYNEQFF. In DNA form, the CDR3 reads TGTGCCAGCAGCGCGGGGGGGCGCTCCTACAATGAGCAGTTCTTC.

For the CDR3, the DNA is TGTGCCAGTAGTAATCGGGGTCGGACAGATACGCAGTATTTT. Amino acid sequence: CASSNRGRTDTQYF. The J gene is TRBJ2-3, the V gene TRBV19, with D maybe TRBD2 (5 bases). In germline, CDR1 is LNHDA, CDR2 SQIVND (reference sequence). CDR3 length: 14 amino acids. Trimming cost V 4 bases and J 3 bases, with 11 bases left between them. The full variable domain, completed using reference TRBV19 and TRBJ2-3, is DGGITQSPKYLFRKEGQNVTLSCEQNLNHDAMYWYRQDPGQGLRLIYYSQIVNDFQKGDIAEGYSVSREKKESFPLTVTSAQKNPTAFYLCASSNRGRTDTQYFGPGTRLTVL.

This rearrangement joins TRBV5-4 to TRBJ2-5; the match to TRBD2 covers 7 bases. Trimming at V came to 5 bases and at J to 1 base, leaving 5 bases not matched to a gene. CDR1 is SGHNT, CDR2 YYREEE, per germline (reference sequence). The CDR3 runs 14 residues. CDR3 loop: CASRGTMTQETQYF. Here the CDR3 DNA reads TGTGCCAGCAGAGGGACTATGACCCAAGAGACCCAGTACTTC.

The V and J genes are TRBV19 and TRBJ2-2; D is undetermined. The CDR3 consists of 15 residues. Trimming left V 11 bases short and J 0 bases short, with 16 bases between. CDR1 is LNHDA, CDR2 SQIVND, per germline (reference sequence). CDR3 in DNA: TGTGCCCTATTGGAGTGGCTCGCGAACACCGGGGAGCTGTTTTTT. It translates to CALLEWLANTGELFF.

This clone occurred a few times. This chain links TRBV7-9 with TRBJ1-5, with 11 nucleotides matching TRBD1. V was pared by 3 bases and J by 4 bases, with 2 bases of the junction left unmatched. CDR1 SEHNR and CDR2 FQNEAQ come from the germline V gene (reference sequence). The length of the CDR3 is 15 residues. CDR3 sequence: CASSFGQGANQPQHF. In DNA, the CDR3 is TGTGCCAGCAGCTTTGGACAGGGGGCAAATCAGCCCCAGCATTTT. Complete variable domain (other parts from reference TRBV7-9 and TRBJ1-5): DTGVSQNPRHKITKRGQNVTFRCDPISEHNRLYWYRQTLGQGPEFLTYFQNEAQLEKSRLLSDRFSAERPKGSFSTLEIQRTEQGDSAMYLCASSFGQGANQPQHFGDGTRLSIL.

The V call is TRBV11-2, the J call TRBJ2-7; D perhaps matches TRBD2 (7 bases). CDR3 length: 15 residues. Trimming left V 1 base short and J 0 bases short, with 10 bases between. The V gene's germline CDR1 is SGHAT and CDR2 FQNNGV. CDR3 DNA: TGTGCCAGCAGCTTAGCGGGGGGCCCCTCCTACGAGCAGTACTTC. Protein: CASSLAGGPSYEQYF.

This clone has just a few counts. This chain uses TRBV19 with TRBJ1-4; the D gene is possibly TRBD1 (6 bases). Per germline, CDR1 LNHDA and CDR2 SQIVND (reference sequence). The CDR3 covers 15 residues. With 3 bases removed from V and 8 bases from J, the gap between germline ends came to 16 bases. CDR3 DNA sequence: TGTGCCAGTAGTATCCCAGGGGACGGGGAGGAAAAACTGTTTTTT. Amino acid sequence: CASSIPGDGEEKLFF.

The V gene is TRBV5-4, the J gene TRBJ1-3; a weak D match, TRBD1 (5 bases). In germline, CDR1 is SGHNT, CDR2 YYREEE (reference sequence). V was trimmed by 4 bases and J by 0 bases, leaving 11 bases between them. The CDR3 spans 15 residues. CDR3 residues: CASSGTGGSGNTIYF. The DNA of the CDR3 is TGTGCCAGCAGCGGCACGGGGGGCTCTGGAAACACCATATATTTT.

V usage is TRBV29-1 and J usage is TRBJ2-4; TRBD2 agrees at 16 bases. Germline V gene lookup returns CDR1 SQVTM and CDR2 ANQGSEA. The J segment lost 2 bases and the V segment lost 6 bases, leaving 7 bases of the junction unmatched. This CDR3 spans 17 amino acids. CDR3 DNA: TGCAGCGTCGTCGGGACTAGCGGGAGGGAGACCAAAAACATTCAGTACTTC. Protein: CSVVGTSGRETKNIQYF.

The rearrangement joins TRBV3-1 (or the pseudogene TRBV3-2) to TRBJ1-2, with D perhaps TRBD1 (6 bases). Trimming stripped 4 bases from V and 4 bases from J, with 10 bases between. In germline, CDR1 is LGHDT, CDR2 YNNKEL (reference sequence). The CDR3 loop spans 13 amino acids. Here the CDR3 reads CASSRQVTYGYTF. The CDR3 DNA sequence: TGTGCCAGCAGCCGACAGGTGACCTATGGCTACACCTTC.

The chain is built from TRBV6-5 and TRBJ1-5; D is ambiguous. The CDR3 is 14 amino acids. Germline CDR1 reads MNHEY; CDR2 reads SVGAGI. Trimming removed 2 bases at V and 3 bases at J, with 8 bases between. The CDR3 region is CASSYAGFNQPQHF. CDR3 sequence (DNA): TGTGCCAGCAGTTACGCGGGGTTCAATCAGCCCCAGCATTTT.

The rearrangement joins TRBV19 to TRBJ2-3; 8 bases agree with TRBD2. The germline V gene has CDR1 LNHDA and CDR2 SQIVND (reference sequence). The CDR3 is 16 residues long. V lost 5 bases, J lost 4 bases, and 11 bases stayed unmatched. CDR3: CASSSLRGGMPDTQYF. CDR3 coding DNA: TGTGCCAGTAGTTCCCTCCGCGGGGGGATGCCAGATACGCAGTATTTT.

The chain uses TRBV29-1 and TRBJ1-6; D unresolved. Trimming pared 0 bases from V and 7 bases from J, leaving 13 bases between. CDR3 size: 15 residues. The V gene's germline CDR1 is SQVTM and CDR2 ANQGSEA. The CDR3 is CSVEDPSDSNSPLHF. The CDR3 DNA sequence: TGCAGCGTTGAAGATCCTTCGGACTCCAATTCACCCCTCCACTTT.

This clone came up a few times. CDR3 amino acids: CASSEAGLHGETQYF. The DNA of the CDR3 is TGTGCCAGCAGTGAAGCCGGACTTCACGGGGAGACCCAGTACTTC. V is TRBV2 and J is TRBJ2-5, with a possible D match to TRBD2 (5 bases). Germline lookup yields CDR1 SNHLY and CDR2 FYNNEI. The germline V and J ends were trimmed by 0 bases and 5 bases, with 13 bases remaining between them. The CDR3 consists of 15 residues.

The V call is TRBV6-1, the J call TRBJ2-4; possibly TRBD2 for D (5 bases). The germline gives CDR1 MNHNS, CDR2 SASEGT. CDR3 length equals 16 residues. Trimming removed 3 bases from V and 2 bases from J, with 14 bases in between. The CDR3 DNA follows: TGTGCCAGCAGTGAGGCGGTTAGCGCAACCAAAAACATTCAGTACTTC. Amino acid sequence: CASSEAVSATKNIQYF.

The rearrangement uses TRBV5-1 and TRBJ2-3, with 9 bases lining up with TRBD2. The CDR3 covers 18 residues. The J segment lost 0 bases and the V segment lost 0 bases, leaving 8 bases of the junction unmatched. CDR1 is SGHRS, CDR2 YFSETQ, per germline. CDR3 sequence reads: CASSLANAGGVSTDTQYF. Written as DNA, the CDR3 is TGCGCCAGCAGCTTGGCCAACGCGGGAGGGGTGAGCACAGATACGCAGTATTTT. The full variable domain, rest sourced from reference TRBV5-1 and TRBJ2-3, is KAGVTQTPRYLIKTRGQQVTLSCSPISGHRSVSWYQQTPGQGLQFLFEYFSETQRNKGNFPGRFSGRQFSNSRSEMNVSTLELGDSALYLCASSLANAGGVSTDTQYFGPGTRLTVL.

The V gene is TRBV19, the J gene TRBJ2-7, with a tentative D call TRBD2 (5 bases). Germline lookup yields CDR1 LNHDA and CDR2 SQIVND (reference sequence). The CDR3 runs to 15 residues. Trimming removed 5 bases at V and 3 bases at J, with 17 bases between. CDR3 sequence: CASSWGGGRVYEQYF. The CDR3 DNA sequence: TGTGCCAGTAGTTGGGGTGGAGGTAGAGTCTACGAGCAGTACTTC.

The V call is TRBV7-9, the J call TRBJ2-5; weak D call: TRBD1 (6 bases). CDR1 and CDR2 from the germline V gene are SEHNR and FQNEAQ (reference sequence). The CDR3 loop spans 17 amino acids. Trimming removed 4 bases at V and 1 base at J, with 19 bases between. CDR3 nucleotides: TGTGCCAGCAGCTACGTTTCGGGCAGGGGCCCCCAAGAGACCCAGTACTTC. As protein: CASSYVSGRGPQETQYF.

This chain connects TRBV7-9 to TRBJ1-3; the match to TRBD1 covers 7 bases. This CDR3 spans 16 amino acids. Germline V lookup: CDR1 SEHNR, CDR2 FQNEAQ (reference sequence). The V segment lost 3 bases and the J segment 4 bases; nucleotides outside the gene matches: 9. The CDR3 reads CASSLITGERGNTIYF. CDR3 bases: TGTGCCAGCAGCTTGATAACAGGGGAGAGAGGAAACACCATATATTTT. Drawing the rest from reference TRBV7-9 and TRBJ1-3, the complete variable domain is DTGVSQNPRHKITKRGQNVTFRCDPISEHNRLYWYRQTLGQGPEFLTYFQNEAQLEKSRLLSDRFSAERPKGSFSTLEIQRTEQGDSAMYLCASSLITGERGNTIYFGEGSWLTVV.

The chain combines TRBV15 with TRBJ1-5; the match to TRBD1 covers 10 bases. The CDR3 loop spans 16 amino acids. V dropped 3 bases and J dropped 6; count of bases not matched to a gene: 8. CDR1 is LNHNV, CDR2 YYDKDF, per germline (reference sequence). The CDR3 sequence is CATSRPDRGKGQPQHF. CDR3 nucleotides: TGTGCCACCAGCAGGCCGGACAGGGGGAAGGGTCAGCCCCAGCATTTT.

This chain links TRBV4-2 with TRBJ1-5; D is perhaps TRBD1 (6 bases). Germline CDR1 reads LGHNA; CDR2 reads YNFKEQ. V shed 0 bases and J shed 11 bases, with 11 bases lying between them. The CDR3 is made up of 13 amino acids. The CDR3 DNA is TGTGCCAGCAGCCAAGAAGGGGGAGAGGCCCAGCATTTT. It codes for CASSQEGGEAQHF.

The chain has TRBV6-6 and TRBJ2-7; 10 nucleotides line up with TRBD1. Trimming took 5 bases from V and 2 from J; bases not matched to a gene: 3. This CDR3 is built from 14 residues. The V gene's germline CDR1 is MNHNY and CDR2 SVGAGI (reference sequence). CDR3 coding DNA: TGTGCCAGCAGTACTGGGACAGGGGCCTACGAGCAGTACTTC. This encodes CASSTGTGAYEQYF.